This T cell receptor (beta chain) was recorded in a study of blood T cell repertoires in COVID-19. Study as a whole: Acute-phase and convalescent COVID-19 samples originated in the United States, Italy and Spain.

This table comes from immunoSEQ multiplex PCR, and its TCRdb copy is limited to in-frame clones, with some not included. Of some 170,000 clones listed, 70% to 90% are singletons. The germline gives CDR1 SGHTA, CDR2 FQGNSA. V lost 3 bases, J lost 10 bases, and 12 bases lay in between. This CDR3 region has 12 residues. The sample comprised peripheral blood. This clonotype was sampled from a human donor in a cohort sampled during active COVID-19. The chain has TRBV7-2 and TRBJ1-1; tentatively, D is TRBD1 (5 bases). The CDR3 is CASSLVREGAFF. Here the CDR3 DNA reads TGTGCCAGCAGCTTGGTCAGGGAGGGAGCTTTCTTT.